A single sample is the source of the 3 T cell receptor beta chains below, sequenced in a study of OX40 agonist ivuxolimab in advanced cancers. Using immunoSEQ multiplex PCR, the repertoire was profiled, and TCRdb retains in-frame clones only, with some absent. The profile shows about 120,000 clones, roughly nine tenths of them singletons. The source material was CD4+ or CD8+ T cells sorted from blood, sampled in a trial of the OX40 agonist ivuxolimab. The receptors shown here come from an adult with an advanced solid tumor such as melanoma, head and neck, liver or kidney cancer.

The V call is TRBV19, the J call TRBJ2-6; TRBD1 is a possible D gene (6 bases). Germline values: CDR1 LNHDA, CDR2 SQIVND (reference sequence). The CDR3 contains 15 residues. Trimming stripped 8 bases from V and 0 bases from J, with 11 bases between. The CDR3 sequence: CASGTTSSGANVLTF. CDR3 DNA: TGTGCCAGTGGGACAACTAGCTCTGGGGCCAACGTCCTGACTTTC.

This clone was found once. This sequence joins TRBV6-1 and TRBJ1-4; TRBD1 agrees at 10 bases. The germline V gene encodes CDR1 MNHNS and CDR2 SASEGT. The CDR3 totals 16 residues. After removal of 4 bases from V and 10 bases from J, the junction contained 12 bases not matched to a gene. Written as DNA, the CDR3 is TGTGCCAGCAGTGGACCCATAAACCGGGACAGGGGAAAACTGTTTTTT. This sequence encodes CASSGPINRDRGKLFF.

This chain links TRBV29-1 with TRBJ2-1; D gene ambiguous. Trimming pared 5 bases from V and 13 bases from J, leaving 12 bases between. The CDR3 covers 10 residues. Germline V CDR1 and CDR2: SQVTM, ANQGSEA. The CDR3 DNA is TGCAGCGTTAGAACGCCCGAACAGTTCTTC. Translation gives CSVRTPEQFF.